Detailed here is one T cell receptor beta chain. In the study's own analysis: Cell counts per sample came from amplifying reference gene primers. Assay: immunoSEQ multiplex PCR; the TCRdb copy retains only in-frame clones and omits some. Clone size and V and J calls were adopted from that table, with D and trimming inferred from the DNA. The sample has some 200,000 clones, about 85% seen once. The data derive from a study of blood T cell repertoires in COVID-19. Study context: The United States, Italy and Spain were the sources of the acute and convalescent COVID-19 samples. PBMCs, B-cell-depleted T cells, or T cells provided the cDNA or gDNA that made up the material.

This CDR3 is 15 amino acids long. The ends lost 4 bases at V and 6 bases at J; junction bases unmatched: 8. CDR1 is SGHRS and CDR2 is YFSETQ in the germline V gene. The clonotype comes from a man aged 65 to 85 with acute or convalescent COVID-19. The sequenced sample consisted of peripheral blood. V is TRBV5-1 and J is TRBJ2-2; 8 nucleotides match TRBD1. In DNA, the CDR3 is TGCGCCAGCAGCCCCCAGACAGGGGAGGCCGGGGAGCTGTTTTTT. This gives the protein CASSPQTGEAGELFF.